This TCR beta chain was recorded in a study of cytomegalovirus exposure and HLA in healthy donors. General study results and limits: Roughly 170 TCR beta chains were listed as cytomegalovirus-associated. Presence/absence analyses took donor sequencing depth as roughly uniform. CMV antigen specificity of a few CMV-associated chains was confirmed in vitro. In a later analysis, a missense DCLRE1C variant was linked to TCR beta V- and J-gene trimming.

PCR involved 60 Vbeta and 13 Jbeta primers. Some clones are missing from TCRdb's copy, which holds only in-frame ones; the method was immunoSEQ multiplex PCR. The table includes some 150,000 clones, about 80% detected once. To note about this clone: What it binds is not known.

Per germline, CDR1 GTSNPN and CDR2 SVGIG (reference sequence). The CDR3 sequence is 13 residues long. V lost 5 bases to trimming and J lost 4 bases, with 12 bases between them. This rearrangement joins TRBV30 to TRBJ1-5; a possible D gene is TRBD1 (6 bases). Specimen: PBMCs. The origin of this receptor is a man aged 18 to 29 in good health and CMV-seropositive. The CDR3 protein is CAWGWTANQPQHF. The CDR3 nucleotides read TGTGCCTGGGGATGGACAGCTAATCAGCCCCAGCATTTT.